Detailed here is one T cell receptor beta chain. Its antigen remains unidentified. The identical CDR3 is also encoded by other nucleotide sequences in the sample. This sample is drawn from a study of cytomegalovirus exposure and HLA in healthy donors. Study information: Genotyping showed 70% to 90% of some 400 donors falling in the Caucasian-associated ancestry cluster.

The germline CDR1 and CDR2 sequences are SGHVS and FQNEAQ. This CDR3 is built from 15 residues. The germline V and J ends were trimmed by 4 bases and 3 bases, with 16 bases remaining between them. Study-wide findings and caveats: Under in vitro conditions, a few CMV-associated chains were confirmed as specific for CMV antigens. Most CMV-associated TCR beta chains appeared HLA-restricted in a later analysis.

PCR involved 60 Vbeta and 13 Jbeta primers. Here immunoSEQ multiplex PCR was the method, and the copy in TCRdb shows in-frame clones only, minus some. The sample holds 120,000 to 150,000 clones, roughly 80% seen once. The V and J genes are TRBV7-8 and TRBJ2-7, with a possible D match to TRBD1 (6 bases). Sequenced material: PBMCs. The sequence derives from a woman in her forties in good health and CMV-seropositive. The CDR3 region is CASSSPGTTIYEQYF. CDR3 DNA sequence: TGTGCCAGCAGCTCGCCCGGGACAACGATCTACGAGCAGTACTTC.